Each of the 19 T cell receptor beta chains below was sequenced from the same sample in a study of blood T cell repertoires in COVID-19. Repertoires were generated with immunoSEQ multiplex PCR, while TCRdb's copy carries only in-frame clones and drops some. The sample records 150,000 to 200,000 clones, 86% being singletons. The sequenced sample consisted of peripheral blood. The receptors here all came from a woman aged 60-70 years with COVID-19, enrolled during active disease.

The V gene is TRBV7-3, the J gene TRBJ2-1; 15 bases align to TRBD2. J gave up 7 bases and V 5 bases, and 9 bases lay outside the gene matches. The CDR3 has 17 amino acids. Germline lookup yields CDR1 SGHTA and CDR2 FQGTGA. The CDR3, as DNA: TGTGCCAGCAGCCCGAACGGGACTAGCGGGAGGAAGAATGAGCAGTTCTTC. Translating gives CASSPNGTSGRKNEQFF.

The sample holds a few counts of this clone. The rearrangement uses TRBV5-6 and TRBJ2-7; D unclear. Germline values: CDR1 SGHDT, CDR2 YYEEEE. The CDR3 is 13 amino acids. V was shortened by 2 bases and J by 2 bases, with 8 bases between the two germline ends. Here the CDR3 reads CASSFTNTYEQYF. DNA of the CDR3: TGTGCCAGCAGCTTTACGAACACCTACGAGCAGTACTTC.

The chain couples TRBV5-1 to TRBJ2-1; D not certain. Deletions cut 2 bases from V and 7 bases from J, with 16 bases between. CDR3 length: 15 residues. Germline assignment: CDR1 SGHRS and CDR2 YFSETQ. CDR3 protein: CASSFRRSVKNEQFF. The CDR3 nucleotides are TGCGCCAGCAGCTTCCGACGGAGTGTAAAGAATGAGCAGTTCTTC.

This clone was observed a handful of times. V gene TRBV7-9 combines with J gene TRBJ2-2; D gene ambiguous. CDR1 is SEHNR, CDR2 FQNEAQ, per germline (reference sequence). The CDR3 sequence is 15 residues long. With 2 bases removed from V and 6 bases from J, the gap between germline ends came to 13 bases. DNA of the CDR3: TGTGCCAGCAGCTTACCAACAATCCTGGCCGGGGAGCTGTTTTTT. Its protein product is CASSLPTILAGELFF.

The chain combines TRBV27 with TRBJ2-2, with TRBD2 identical over 11 bases. This CDR3 region has 15 residues. V lost 5 bases and J lost 7; bases outside the gene matches: 6. Looked up from germline, CDR1 is MNHEY and CDR2 is SMNVEV (reference sequence). The DNA for the CDR3 is TGTGCCAGCAGTGTACTAGCGGGAGCGAGCGGGGAGCTGTTTTTT. The encoded protein is CASSVLAGASGELFF.

This clone was seen more than once but under ten times. The V gene is TRBV30, the J gene TRBJ1-1; D gene unclear. Trimming took off 2 bases at V and 4 bases at J, with 14 bases between the two ends. The CDR3 sequence is 14 residues long. Germline V gene lookup returns CDR1 GTSNPN and CDR2 SVGIG (reference sequence). The CDR3 protein is CAWSRYVERTEAFF. DNA of the CDR3: TGTGCCTGGAGTCGCTATGTCGAACGCACTGAAGCTTTCTTT.

This chain joins TRBV4-3 and TRBJ2-3; 10 nucleotides line up with TRBD1. V lost 4 bases, J lost 8 bases, and 12 bases stayed unmatched. The germline CDR1 and CDR2 sequences are LGHNA and YSLEER. This CDR3 has 16 residues. CDR3 sequence reads: CASSLWDRGIPATQYF. CDR3 in DNA: TGCGCCAGCAGCCTATGGGACAGGGGAATACCAGCTACGCAGTATTTT.

The chain carries TRBV10-1 and TRBJ2-6; tentatively, D is TRBD1 (5 bases). Germline loops: CDR1 WNHNN, CDR2 SYGVQD (reference sequence). V gave up 2 bases and J gave up 0 bases, with 20 bases separating them. The CDR3 consists of 20 residues. The CDR3 loop reads CASSEDRRGSHVSGANVLTF. CDR3 sequence (DNA): TGCGCCAGCAGTGAGGATAGAAGGGGTTCGCACGTCTCTGGGGCCAACGTCCTGACTTTC.

The genes are TRBV10-3 and TRBJ1-1, with D possibly TRBD1 on 5 matching bases. Trimming shortened V by 3 bases and J by 7 bases, and 15 bases separated the two germline ends. Germline V CDR1 and CDR2: ENHRY, SYGVKD. CDR3 length: 14 residues. In nucleotides, the CDR3 is TGTGCCATCAGTGAAGGTTTTGGACACTATGAAGCTTTCTTT. As protein: CAISEGFGHYEAFF.

This clone has more than one count but fewer than ten. In DNA form, the CDR3 reads TGCGCCAGCAGCCAGTATCCGGGACAGGGTGTCCACGAGCAGTACTTC. This encodes CASSQYPGQGVHEQYF. The chain couples TRBV4-3 to TRBJ2-7, with TRBD1 matching over 9 bases. This CDR3 region has 16 residues. Germline V CDR1 and CDR2: LGHNA, YSLEER. V trimming: 3 bases; J trimming: 5 bases; junction bases outside the gene matches: 11.

The rearrangement joins TRBV27 to TRBJ2-7; D possibly corresponds to TRBD1 (5 bases). The CDR3 runs to 14 residues. Between the trimmed V and J ends, which lost 3 bases and 3 bases, there was a span of 12 bases. The germline CDR1 and CDR2 sequences are MNHEY and SMNVEV (reference sequence). As DNA, the CDR3 is TGTGCCAGCAGTTTTCGACCAAGGGGCTACGAGCAGTACTTC. Encoded protein: CASSFRPRGYEQYF.

The V gene is TRBV9, the J gene TRBJ2-1; 11 nucleotides line up with TRBD2. Germline-derived CDR1 and CDR2 are SGDLS and YYNGEE. The CDR3 totals 16 residues. After removal of 4 bases from V and 5 bases from J, the junction contained 8 bases not matched to a gene. CDR3 sequence reads: CASSPLAGGPHNEQFF. CDR3 sequence (DNA): TGTGCCAGCAGCCCTTTAGCGGGAGGGCCCCACAATGAGCAGTTCTTC.

There are a few counts of this clone. The chain joins TRBV10-3 to TRBJ1-1; 7 bases are shared with TRBD1. CDR1 is ENHRY, CDR2 SYGVKD, per germline. The CDR3 spans 13 residues. The V and J ends lost 9 bases and 4 bases, in that order; junction bases with no gene match: 8. CDR3 coding DNA: TGTGCCATTACAGGGGCCCAGGGCACTGAAGCTTTCTTT. Protein sequence: CAITGAQGTEAFF.

The chain joins TRBV19 to TRBJ2-7, with D possibly matching TRBD1 (6 bases). The V end was cut by 7 bases, the J end by 5 bases, with 21 bases between. The germline CDR1 and CDR2 sequences are LNHDA and SQIVND (reference sequence). The CDR3 covers 15 residues. The CDR3 sequence is CASKPRGGAEDEQYF. DNA for the CDR3: TGTGCCAGTAAACCCAGAGGGGGAGCAGAGGACGAGCAGTACTTC.

This clone was observed a single time. The CDR3 reads CASSLDQREALSYEQYF. DNA for the CDR3: TGCGCCAGCAGCTTGGATCAGCGGGAGGCCCTCTCCTACGAGCAGTACTTC. The J gene is TRBJ2-7, the V gene TRBV5-1, with 9 bases aligning to TRBD2. The germline CDR1 and CDR2 sequences are SGHRS and YFSETQ. CDR3 length equals 17 residues. V gave up 0 bases and J gave up 0 bases; unmatched junction bases: 7.

The chain is built from TRBV7-2 and TRBJ1-2; 8 nucleotides match TRBD1. The CDR3 totals 14 residues. V gave up 2 bases and J gave up 4 bases; unmatched junction bases: 3. Germline V CDR1 and CDR2: SGHTA, FQGNSA. The CDR3: CASSLLDRAYGYTF. In DNA form, the CDR3 reads TGTGCCAGCAGCTTACTGGACAGGGCCTATGGCTACACCTTC.

Here the CDR3 reads CASRESGKGEQYF. In DNA, the CDR3 is TGCGCCAGCAGGGAATCCGGGAAGGGCGAGCAGTACTTC. The genes are TRBV10-1 and TRBJ2-7; weak D call: TRBD2 (5 bases). This CDR3 region has 13 residues. Germline V gene data show CDR1 as WNHNN and CDR2 as SYGVQD (reference sequence). V was shortened by 6 bases and J by 6 bases, with 15 bases between the two germline ends.

This chain links TRBV27 with TRBJ2-7, with 7 bases aligning to TRBD1. Trimming at V came to 5 bases and at J to 5 bases, leaving 15 bases not matched to a gene. This CDR3 comprises 16 residues. Germline assignment: CDR1 MNHEY and CDR2 SMNVEV (reference sequence). The CDR3 reads CASSPTLQGPRNEQYF. The CDR3 nucleotides are TGTGCCAGCAGTCCTACTTTACAGGGGCCCAGGAACGAGCAGTACTTC.

J is TRBJ1-6 and V is TRBV7-6, with 9 bases identical to TRBD1. The CDR3 covers 15 residues. V lost 5 bases and J lost 5; bases outside the gene matches: 4. Germline CDR1 and CDR2: SGHVS and FNYEAQ. The CDR3 loop reads CASSRGTGNNSPLHF. In DNA, the CDR3 is TGTGCCAGCAGCCGGGGGACAGGGAATAATTCACCCCTCCACTTT.